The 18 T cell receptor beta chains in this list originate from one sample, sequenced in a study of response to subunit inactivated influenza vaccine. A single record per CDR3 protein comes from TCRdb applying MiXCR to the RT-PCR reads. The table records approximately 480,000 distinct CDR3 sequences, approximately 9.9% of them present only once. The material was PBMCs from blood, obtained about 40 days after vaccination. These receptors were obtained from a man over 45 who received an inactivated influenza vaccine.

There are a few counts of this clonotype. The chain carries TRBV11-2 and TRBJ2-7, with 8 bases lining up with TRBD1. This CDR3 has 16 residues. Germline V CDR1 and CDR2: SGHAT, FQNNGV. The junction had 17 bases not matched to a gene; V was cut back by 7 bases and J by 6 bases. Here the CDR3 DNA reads TGTGCCAGCACCTCCCCGCCGACAGGGGAGTTCGGCGAGCAGTACTTC. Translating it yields CASTSPPTGEFGEQYF.

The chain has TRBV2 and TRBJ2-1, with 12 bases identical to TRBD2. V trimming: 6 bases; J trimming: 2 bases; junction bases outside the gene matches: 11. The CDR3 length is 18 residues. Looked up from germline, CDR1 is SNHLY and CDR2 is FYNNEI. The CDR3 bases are TGTGCCAGCAGGGCACCTCTCCGGACTAGCGGGACCTACAATGAGCAGTTCTTC. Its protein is CASRAPLRTSGTYNEQFF.

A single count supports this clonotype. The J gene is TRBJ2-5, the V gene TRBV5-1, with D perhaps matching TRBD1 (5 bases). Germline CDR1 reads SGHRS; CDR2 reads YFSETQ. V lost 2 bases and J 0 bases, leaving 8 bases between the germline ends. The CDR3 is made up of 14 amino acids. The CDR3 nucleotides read TGCGCCAGCAGCTTAAGACAGAACCAAGAGACCCAGTACTTC. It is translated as CASSLRQNQETQYF.

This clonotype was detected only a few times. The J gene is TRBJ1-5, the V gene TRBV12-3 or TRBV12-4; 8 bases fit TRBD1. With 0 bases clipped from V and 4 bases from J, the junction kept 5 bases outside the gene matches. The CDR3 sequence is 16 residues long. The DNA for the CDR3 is TGTGCCAGCAGTTTAGCCAGGACAGGGCTTAATCAGCCCCAGCATTTT. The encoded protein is CASSLARTGLNQPQHF.

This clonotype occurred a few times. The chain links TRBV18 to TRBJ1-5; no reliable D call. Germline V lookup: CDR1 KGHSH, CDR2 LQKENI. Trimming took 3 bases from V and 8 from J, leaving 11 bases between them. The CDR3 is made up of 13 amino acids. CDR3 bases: TGTGCCAGCTCACCGAAGCCGGACGAGCCCCAGCATTTT. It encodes CASSPKPDEPQHF. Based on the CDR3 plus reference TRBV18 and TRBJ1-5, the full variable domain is NAGVMQNPRHLVRRRGQEARLRCSPMKGHSHVYWYRQLPEEGLKFMVYLQKENIIDESGMPKERFSAEFPKEGPSILRIQQVVRGDSAAYFCASSPKPDEPQHFGDGTRLSIL.

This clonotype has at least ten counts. CDR3 nucleotide sequence: TGTGCCAGCACCTCCCGGTACGAGCAGTACTTC. Encoded protein: CASTSRYEQYF. The chain joins TRBV28 to TRBJ2-7; D not resolved. The CDR3 loop spans 11 amino acids. Germline V gene sequence: CDR1 MDHEN, CDR2 SYDVKM. With 7 bases removed from V and 4 bases from J, the gap between germline ends came to 8 bases.

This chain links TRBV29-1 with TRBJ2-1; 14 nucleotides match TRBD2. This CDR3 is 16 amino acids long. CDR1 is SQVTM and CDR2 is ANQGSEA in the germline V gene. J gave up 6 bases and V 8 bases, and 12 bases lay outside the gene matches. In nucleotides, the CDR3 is TGCAGCTTATCGACTAGCGGGAGGGAAAGGCGCAATGAGCAGTTCTTC. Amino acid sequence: CSLSTSGRERRNEQFF.

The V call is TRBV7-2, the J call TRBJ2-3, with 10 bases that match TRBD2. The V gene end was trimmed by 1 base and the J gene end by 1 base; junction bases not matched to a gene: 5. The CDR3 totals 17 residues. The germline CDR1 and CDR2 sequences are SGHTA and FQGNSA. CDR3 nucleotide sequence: TGTGCCAGCAGCTTAGACGCAGCGGGAGGGGGCACAGATACGCAGTATTTT. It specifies CASSLDAAGGGTDTQYF.

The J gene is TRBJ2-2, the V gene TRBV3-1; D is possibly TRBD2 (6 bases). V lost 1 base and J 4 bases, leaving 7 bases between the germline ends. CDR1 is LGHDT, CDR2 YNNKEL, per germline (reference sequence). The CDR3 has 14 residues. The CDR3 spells CASSQGTITGELFF. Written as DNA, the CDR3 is TGTGCCAGCAGCCAAGGGACTATCACCGGGGAGCTGTTTTTT.

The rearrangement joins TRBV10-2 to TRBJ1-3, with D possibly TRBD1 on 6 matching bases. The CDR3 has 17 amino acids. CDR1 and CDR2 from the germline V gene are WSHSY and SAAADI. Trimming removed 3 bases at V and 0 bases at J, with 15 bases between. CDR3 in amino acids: CASSDATGTSSGNTIYF. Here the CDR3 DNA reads TGCGCCAGCAGTGATGCCACAGGGACCTCCTCTGGAAACACCATATATTTT.

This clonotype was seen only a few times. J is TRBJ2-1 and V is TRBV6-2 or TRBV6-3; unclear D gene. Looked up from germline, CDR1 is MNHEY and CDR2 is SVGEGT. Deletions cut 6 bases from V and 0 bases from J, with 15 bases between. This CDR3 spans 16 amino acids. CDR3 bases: TGTGCCAGCAGCCGAGATAGCCTCAGCTCCTACAATGAGCAGTTCTTC. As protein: CASSRDSLSSYNEQFF.

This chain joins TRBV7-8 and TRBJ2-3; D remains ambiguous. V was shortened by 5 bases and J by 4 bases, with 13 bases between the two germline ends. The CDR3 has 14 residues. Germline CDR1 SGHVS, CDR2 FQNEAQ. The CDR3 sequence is CASSPQLLPDTQYF. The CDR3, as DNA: TGTGCCAGCAGCCCTCAACTCCTCCCAGATACGCAGTATTTT. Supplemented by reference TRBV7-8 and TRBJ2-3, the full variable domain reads GAGVSQSPRYKVAKRGQDVALRCDPISGHVSLFWYQQALGQGPEFLTYFQNEAQLDKSGLPSDRFFAERPEGSVSTLKIQRTQQEDSAVYLCASSPQLLPDTQYFGPGTRLTVL.

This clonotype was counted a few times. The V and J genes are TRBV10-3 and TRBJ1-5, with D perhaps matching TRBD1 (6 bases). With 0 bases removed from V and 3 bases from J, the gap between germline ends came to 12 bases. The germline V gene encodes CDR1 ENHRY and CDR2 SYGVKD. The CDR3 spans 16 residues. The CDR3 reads CAISESGYRDNQPQHF. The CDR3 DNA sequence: TGTGCCATCAGTGAGTCCGGCTACAGGGACAATCAGCCCCAGCATTTT.

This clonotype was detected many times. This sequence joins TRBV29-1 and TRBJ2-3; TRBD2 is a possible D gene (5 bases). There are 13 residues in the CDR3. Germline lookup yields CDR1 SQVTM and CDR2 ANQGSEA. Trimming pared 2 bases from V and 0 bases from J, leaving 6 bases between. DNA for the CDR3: TGCAGCGTTGAACGCGGGAGCACAGATACGCAGTATTTT. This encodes CSVERGSTDTQYF.

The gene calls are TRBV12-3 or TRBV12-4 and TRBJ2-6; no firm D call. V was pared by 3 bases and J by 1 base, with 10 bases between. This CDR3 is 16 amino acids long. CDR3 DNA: TGTGCCAGCAGTTTTAGGTCCGGGTCTGGGGCCAACGTCCTGACTTTC. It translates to CASSFRSGSGANVLTF.

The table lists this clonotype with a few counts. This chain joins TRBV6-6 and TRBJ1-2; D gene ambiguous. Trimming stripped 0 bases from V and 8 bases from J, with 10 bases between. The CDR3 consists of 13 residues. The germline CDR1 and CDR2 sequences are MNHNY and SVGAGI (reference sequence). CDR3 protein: CASSYSIAGGYTF. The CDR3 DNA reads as TGTGCCAGCAGTTACTCGATCGCGGGCGGCTACACCTTC.

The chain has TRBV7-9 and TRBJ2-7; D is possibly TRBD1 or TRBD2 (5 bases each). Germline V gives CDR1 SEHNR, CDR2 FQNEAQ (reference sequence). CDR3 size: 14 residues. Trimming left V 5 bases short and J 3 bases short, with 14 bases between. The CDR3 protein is CASSPGTANYEQYF. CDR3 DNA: TGTGCCAGCAGCCCAGGGACGGCCAACTACGAGCAGTACTTC.

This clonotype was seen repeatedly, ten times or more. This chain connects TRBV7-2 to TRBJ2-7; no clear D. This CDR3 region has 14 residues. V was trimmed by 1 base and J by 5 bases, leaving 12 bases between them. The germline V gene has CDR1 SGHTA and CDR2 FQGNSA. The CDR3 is CASSLVTHSHEQYF. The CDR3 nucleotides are TGTGCCAGCAGCTTAGTGACTCATTCCCACGAGCAGTACTTC.